This passage covers 25 T cell receptor beta chains from one sample sequenced in a study of radiotherapy plus CTLA-4 blockade in lung cancer. The table came from immunoSEQ multiplex PCR; TCRdb's copy has only in-frame clones and leaves some out. The repertoire includes roughly 110,000 clones, roughly 77% of them detected once, and about 3.3% sits in the top ten. The material sequenced was peripheral blood, taken from a patient treated with radiotherapy plus ipilimumab. The receptor set was obtained from a human donor with non-small cell lung cancer that progressed on radiotherapy plus ipilimumab. Some clones in this sample may be carry-over from other donors' samples.

The chain joins TRBV25-1 to TRBJ1-5; the match to TRBD1 covers 7 bases. The CDR3 has 15 amino acids. Germline CDR1 reads MGHDK; CDR2 reads SYGVNS. The V and J ends lost 5 bases and 5 bases, in that order; junction bases with no gene match: 9. For the CDR3, the DNA is TGTGCCAGCAGTCCACCAGGGGGTTGGTATCAGCCCCAGCATTTT. Translation gives CASSPPGGWYQPQHF.

CDR3 sequence: CASSLVAGFYNEQFF. The CDR3 nucleotides read TGTGCCAGCAGCTTAGTGGCGGGGTTTTACAATGAGCAGTTCTTC. V is TRBV7-2 and J is TRBJ2-1; a weak D match, TRBD2 (6 bases). The germline V and J ends were trimmed by 1 base and 4 bases, with 11 bases remaining between them. CDR1 and CDR2 (germline): SGHTA, FQGNSA. This CDR3 is built from 15 residues.

Only a few counts were recorded for this clone. The chain links TRBV7-2 to TRBJ1-1, with a possible D match to TRBD1 (5 bases). V dropped 6 bases and J dropped 3 bases, with 8 bases sitting between them. Germline V gene lookup returns CDR1 SGHTA and CDR2 FQGNSA. The CDR3 spans 12 residues. The chain's CDR3 is CASRRQYTEAFF. CDR3 nucleotide sequence: TGTGCCAGCAGAAGACAGTACACTGAAGCTTTCTTT. Looking up the rest from reference TRBV7-2 and TRBJ1-1 gives the full variable domain: GAGVSQSPSNKVTEKGKDVELRCDPISGHTALYWYRQSLGQGLEFLIYFQGNSAPDKSGLPSDRFSAERTGGSVSTLTIQRTQQEDSAVYLCASRRQYTEAFFGQGTRLTVV.

The chain carries TRBV9 and TRBJ2-1, with TRBD2 matching 8 bases. Losses at the gene ends were 0 bases for V and 4 bases for J; bases not matched to a gene: 3. Germline CDR1 reads SGDLS; CDR2 reads YYNGEE. The CDR3 has 15 residues. The CDR3 DNA reads TGTGCCAGCAGCGTAGCGATAGCGGGGTACAATGAGCAGTTCTTC. Its translation is CASSVAIAGYNEQFF.

V gene TRBV18 combines with J gene TRBJ1-6; possible D gene TRBD1, 5 bases. This CDR3 region has 15 residues. The V end was cut by 5 bases, the J end by 6 bases, with 14 bases between. Looked up from germline, CDR1 is KGHSH and CDR2 is LQKENI. The DNA of the CDR3 is TGTGCCAGCTCAGAAGGGTGGGGGGGTAATTCACCCCTCCACTTT. This encodes CASSEGWGGNSPLHF. Complete variable domain (other parts from reference TRBV18 and TRBJ1-6): NAGVMQNPRHLVRRRGQEARLRCSPMKGHSHVYWYRQLPEEGLKFMVYLQKENIIDESGMPKERFSAEFPKEGPSILRIQQVVRGDSAAYFCASSEGWGGNSPLHFGNGTRLTVT.

The rearrangement joins TRBV10-3 to TRBJ1-2; 7 bases are a match to TRBD1. This CDR3 comprises 15 residues. Per the germline V gene, CDR1 is ENHRY and CDR2 is SYGVKD. V was pared by 4 bases and J by 3 bases, with 8 bases of the junction left unmatched. The CDR3 coding sequence is TGTGCCATCAGTGCACGACAGGGTTCTCACTATGGCTACACCTTC. The encoded protein is CAISARQGSHYGYTF.

With respect to this clone: One end of the junction is discordant with germline, which a read error may explain. This chain links TRBV7-9 with TRBJ1-3; TRBD1 agrees at 8 bases. In germline, CDR1 is SEHNR, CDR2 FQNEAQ (reference sequence). This CDR3 contains 16 residues. In DNA, the CDR3 is TGTGCCAACAGCCGCAGGGGGCTTAGCTCTGGAAACACCATATATTTT. Residues: CANSRRGLSSGNTIYF.

This chain links TRBV7-9 with TRBJ2-1, with 7 bases lining up with TRBD1. The CDR3 is 12 amino acids. V was pared by 5 bases and J by 14 bases, with 9 bases of the junction left unmatched. The V gene's germline CDR1 is SEHNR and CDR2 FQNEAQ (reference sequence). CDR3 sequence: CASSTAGTAKFF. The CDR3 DNA reads as TGTGCCAGCAGCACGGCCGGGACAGCTAAGTTCTTC.

J is TRBJ2-7 and V is TRBV19; tentatively, D is TRBD2 (5 bases). CDR3 length equals 11 residues. Germline V gives CDR1 LNHDA, CDR2 SQIVND (reference sequence). Trimming shortened V by 7 bases and J by 3 bases, and 7 bases separated the two germline ends. CDR3 loop: CASNGGYEQYF. CDR3 in DNA: TGTGCCAGTAACGGAGGCTACGAGCAGTACTTC.

This clone was found once. V usage is TRBV20-1 and J usage is TRBJ2-3, with 10 bases that match TRBD2. The CDR3 has 11 amino acids. Germline V gene sequence: CDR1 DFQATT, CDR2 SNEGSKA (reference sequence). V was pared by 3 bases and J by 11 bases, with 2 bases of the junction left unmatched. In DNA, the CDR3 is TGCAGTGCTAGCCGACTAGCGGGGCAGTATTTT. The encoded protein is CSASRLAGQYF.

The J gene is TRBJ2-7, the V gene TRBV27; no firm D call. Trimming cost V 4 bases and J 3 bases, with 4 bases left between them. CDR1 and CDR2 from the germline V gene are MNHEY and SMNVEV (reference sequence). There are 11 residues in the CDR3. The CDR3 sequence: CASSWGYEQYF. CDR3 DNA: TGTGCCAGCAGTTGGGGCTACGAGCAGTACTTC.

V gene TRBV5-5 combines with J gene TRBJ2-7, with 8 positions matching TRBD1. Losses at the gene ends were 5 bases for V and 3 bases for J; bases not matched to a gene: 7. The CDR3 runs 14 residues. From germline, CDR1 is SGHKS and CDR2 YYEKEE (reference sequence). CDR3 sequence: CASRAGQASYEQYF. For the CDR3, the DNA is TGTGCCAGCAGGGCGGGACAGGCCAGCTACGAGCAGTACTTC.

The table lists this clone with a few counts. This chain links TRBV5-1 with TRBJ1-1; 8 bases align to TRBD1. With V trimmed by 1 base and J by 1 base, 6 bases remained unmatched. In germline, CDR1 is SGHRS, CDR2 YFSETQ. The CDR3 is made up of 16 amino acids. CDR3 protein: CASSLQTGVTNTEAFF. CDR3 bases: TGCGCCAGCAGCTTGCAGACAGGGGTTACGAACACTGAAGCTTTCTTT.

V gene TRBV5-1 combines with J gene TRBJ2-2; D unresolved. V lost 0 bases to trimming and J lost 5 bases, with 5 bases between them. The length of the CDR3 is 13 residues. Germline values: CDR1 SGHRS, CDR2 YFSETQ. CDR3 in DNA: TGCGCCAGCAGCTTGGACGCTACCGGGGAGCTGTTTTTT. It specifies CASSLDATGELFF.

This rearrangement joins TRBV7-2 to TRBJ1-3; D is undetermined. Germline CDR1 reads SGHTA; CDR2 reads FQGNSA. Trimming took off 5 bases at V and 2 bases at J, with 13 bases between the two ends. This CDR3 region has 15 residues. The CDR3 protein is CASSPRRNAGNTIYF. The DNA of the CDR3 is TGTGCCAGCAGCCCCCGCCGAAACGCTGGAAACACCATATATTTT. The full variable domain, in which reference TRBV7-2 and TRBJ1-3 provide the parts outside the CDR3, is GAGVSQSPSNKVTEKGKDVELRCDPISGHTALYWYRQSLGQGLEFLIYFQGNSAPDKSGLPSDRFSAERTGGSVSTLTIQRTQQEDSAVYLCASSPRRNAGNTIYFGEGSWLTVV.

The chain links TRBV6-5 to TRBJ1-6, with D unclear. The ends were cut back, 6 bases at V and 8 bases at J, with 11 bases in the middle. CDR1 and CDR2 from the germline V gene are MNHEY and SVGAGI. CDR3 length: 13 residues. The CDR3 DNA follows: TGTGCCAGCAGCCCCGGCGTGGATTCACCCCTCCACTTT. Translation: CASSPGVDSPLHF.

The chain carries TRBV29-1 and TRBJ1-1; D unresolved. Between the trimmed V and J ends, which lost 4 bases and 0 bases, there was a span of 18 bases. Germline-derived CDR1 and CDR2 are SQVTM and ANQGSEA. This CDR3 has 16 residues. As DNA, the CDR3 is TGCAGCGTTGTCCCGTCTCCATTATTAATGAACACTGAAGCTTTCTTT. It translates to CSVVPSPLLMNTEAFF. Looking up the rest from reference TRBV29-1 and TRBJ1-1 gives the full variable domain: SAVISQKPSRDICQRGTSLTIQCQVDSQVTMMFWYRQQPGQSLTLIATANQGSEATYESGFVIDKFPISRPNLTFSTLTVSNMSPEDSSIYLCSVVPSPLLMNTEAFFGQGTRLTVV.

The chain couples TRBV10-3 to TRBJ2-3; D is unresolved. The CDR3 is 13 residues long. Germline V gene data show CDR1 as ENHRY and CDR2 as SYGVKD. With 7 bases removed from V and 5 bases from J, the gap between germline ends came to 13 bases. The CDR3 DNA follows: TGTGCCATCAATGCCGAGTTCGGAGATACGCAGTATTTT. Its translation is CAINAEFGDTQYF.

In this sample, this clone turned up once. The CDR3 region is CASSLDRRSYEQYF. In nucleotides, the CDR3 is TGTGCCAGCAGTTTAGATCGACGTTCCTACGAGCAGTACTTC. The rearrangement links TRBV28 to TRBJ2-7; D is unclear. This CDR3 has 14 residues. Trimming shortened V by 2 bases and J by 1 base, and 9 bases separated the two germline ends. Germline V gene data show CDR1 as MDHEN and CDR2 as SYDVKM.

J is TRBJ2-7 and V is TRBV29-1, with 7 bases identical to TRBD2. The trim removed 4 bases at V and 3 bases at J, leaving 6 bases unmatched. There are 13 residues in the CDR3. CDR1 is SQVTM and CDR2 is ANQGSEA in the germline V gene. CDR3 bases: TGCAGCGTTGGGGGAGGGAGCGTCTACGAGCAGTACTTC. It specifies CSVGGGSVYEQYF.

V and J are TRBV6-6 and TRBJ2-7, with 9 bases matching TRBD1. CDR3 size: 14 residues. With V trimmed by 2 bases and J by 7 bases, 6 bases remained unmatched. Germline V CDR1 and CDR2: MNHNY, SVGAGI (reference sequence). The CDR3 is CASSYLQGAGEQYF. DNA for the CDR3: TGTGCCAGCAGTTACCTACAGGGGGCTGGAGAGCAGTACTTC.

The chain employs TRBV2 and TRBJ2-2; 10 bases match TRBD2. J gave up 4 bases and V 6 bases, and 5 bases lay outside the gene matches. The V gene's germline CDR1 is SNHLY and CDR2 FYNNEI. This CDR3 has 15 residues. CDR3 protein: CASRLLAGSTGELFF. Written as DNA, the CDR3 is TGTGCCAGCAGGTTACTAGCGGGGTCCACCGGGGAGCTGTTTTTT.

This clone was observed a handful of times. The V and J genes are TRBV6-5 and TRBJ1-2; D might be TRBD1 (5 bases). This CDR3 contains 14 residues. V gave up 6 bases and J gave up 5 bases, with 16 bases separating them. CDR1 MNHEY and CDR2 SVGAGI come from the germline V gene. The CDR3 here is CASRQRGRDYGYTF. The CDR3 DNA is TGTGCCAGCAGACAAAGGGGACGGGATTATGGCTACACCTTC.

The chain joins TRBV6-5 to TRBJ2-6, with D unclear. V was cut by 0 bases and J by 2 bases, with 8 bases left in between. The CDR3 runs to 16 residues. CDR1 is MNHEY and CDR2 is SVGAGI in the germline V gene. For the CDR3, the DNA is TGTGCCAGCAGTTACTCGCCGCAGCCTGGGGCCAACGTCCTGACTTTC. Translation gives CASSYSPQPGANVLTF.

The chain carries TRBV7-2 and TRBJ1-2; TRBD1 agrees at 11 bases. Germline trimming cut 1 base from V and 3 bases from J; bases unmatched to any gene: 13. The CDR3 is 19 residues long. CDR1 is SGHTA, CDR2 FQGNSA, per germline. The DNA of the CDR3 is TGTGCCAGCAGCTTAGAGGATCCCCCTAGGACAGGGGGCGACTATGGCTACACCTTC. Protein product: CASSLEDPPRTGGDYGYTF.